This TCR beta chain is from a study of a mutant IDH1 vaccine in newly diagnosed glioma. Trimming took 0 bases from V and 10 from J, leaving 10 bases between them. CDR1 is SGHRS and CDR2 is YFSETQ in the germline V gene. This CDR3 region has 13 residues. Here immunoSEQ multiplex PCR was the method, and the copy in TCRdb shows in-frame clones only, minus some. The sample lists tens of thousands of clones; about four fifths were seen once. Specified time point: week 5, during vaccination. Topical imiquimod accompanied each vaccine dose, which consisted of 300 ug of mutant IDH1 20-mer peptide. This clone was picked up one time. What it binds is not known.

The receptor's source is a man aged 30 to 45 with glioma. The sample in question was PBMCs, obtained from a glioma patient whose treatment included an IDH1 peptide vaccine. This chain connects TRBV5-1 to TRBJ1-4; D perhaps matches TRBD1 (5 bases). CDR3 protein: CASSLEDGTKLFF. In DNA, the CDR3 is TGCGCCAGCAGCTTGGAGGATGGGACAAAACTGTTTTTT.